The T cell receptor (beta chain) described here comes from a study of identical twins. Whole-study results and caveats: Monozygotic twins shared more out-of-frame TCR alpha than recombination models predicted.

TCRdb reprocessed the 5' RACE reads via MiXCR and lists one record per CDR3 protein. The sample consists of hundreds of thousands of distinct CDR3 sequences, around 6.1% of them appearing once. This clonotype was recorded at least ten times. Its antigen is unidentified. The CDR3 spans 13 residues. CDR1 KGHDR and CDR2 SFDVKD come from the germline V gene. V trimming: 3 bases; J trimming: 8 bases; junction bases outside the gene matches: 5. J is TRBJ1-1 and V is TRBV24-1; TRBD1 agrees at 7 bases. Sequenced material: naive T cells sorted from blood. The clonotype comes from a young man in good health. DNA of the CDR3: TGTGCCACCAGTGATACGGACAGGATCGAAGCTTTCTTT. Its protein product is CATSDTDRIEAFF.